This T cell receptor beta chain was retrieved from a study of cytomegalovirus exposure and HLA in healthy donors. Looking at the study overall: About 85 million unique TCRs from HLA-typed donors were held in an early release of data.

Only a few counts were recorded for this clone. The primer mix had 60 Vbeta and 13 Jbeta primers. The repertoire was sequenced with immunoSEQ multiplex PCR; TCRdb's copy has only in-frame clones and lacks some. The sample includes some 110,000 clones, around 60% seen only once; the top ten take around 9.7%. The length of the CDR3 is 16 residues. The J segment lost 5 bases and the V segment lost 3 bases, leaving 9 bases of the junction unmatched. Germline loops: CDR1 SGHDT, CDR2 YYEEEE. The source material was PBMCs. This TCR came from a woman between 40 and 55 years old in good health and CMV-seropositive. V is TRBV5-6 and J is TRBJ2-7; 12 nucleotides match TRBD2. The CDR3 reads CASSSLPSGRAHEQYF. DNA for the CDR3: TGTGCCAGCAGCTCCCTCCCTAGCGGGAGGGCCCACGAGCAGTACTTC. Full variable domain (rest looked up from reference TRBV5-6 and TRBJ2-7): DAGVTQSPTHLIKTRGQQVTLRCSPKSGHDTVSWYQQALGQGPQFIFQYYEEEERQRGNFPDRFSGHQFPNYSSELNVNALLLGDSALYLCASSSLPSGRAHEQYFGPGTRLTVT.